These 8 T cell receptor beta chains were sequenced from one sample in a study of T cell responses to AZD1222 COVID-19 vaccine. Using immunoSEQ multiplex PCR, the repertoire was profiled, and TCRdb retains in-frame clones only, with some absent. This sample has roughly 200,000 clones, with roughly 91% found just once. This material consisted of peripheral blood, taken 28 days after the second dose of the MenACWY control vaccine. These receptor sequences come from an adult who received the MenACWY meningococcal vaccine as a control.

CDR3 protein: CASSEIRSYEQYF. The DNA of the CDR3 is TGTGCCAGCAGTGAAATAAGGAGCTACGAGCAGTACTTC. The chain joins TRBV6-1 to TRBJ2-7; D is undetermined. Germline V lookup: CDR1 MNHNS, CDR2 SASEGT. This CDR3 spans 13 amino acids. Trimming stripped 2 bases from V and 3 bases from J, with 8 bases between.

The chain employs TRBV7-9 and TRBJ2-1, with 8 bases identical to TRBD2. The germline V gene has CDR1 SEHNR and CDR2 FQNEAQ (reference sequence). J lost 7 bases, V lost 7 bases, and 15 bases had no gene match. CDR3 length: 16 amino acids. CDR3 nucleotide sequence: TGTGCCAGCACCCCACCCCGGGGGGGGGCAGGGAATGAGCAGTTCTTC. Amino acids: CASTPPRGGAGNEQFF.

The chain has TRBV6-2 or TRBV6-3 and TRBJ1-1, with no clear D. CDR3 size: 15 residues. Germline values: CDR1 MNHEY, CDR2 SVGEGT. Deletions cut 2 bases from V and 2 bases from J, with 12 bases between. For the CDR3, the DNA is TGTGCCAGCAGTTACGGTCTAGGGTTCAACACTGAAGCTTTCTTT. Residues: CASSYGLGFNTEAFF.

The chain combines TRBV6-6 with TRBJ2-5; 9 bases are a match to TRBD1. Germline V gene sequence: CDR1 MNHNY, CDR2 SVGAGI (reference sequence). This CDR3 is built from 15 residues. The J segment lost 2 bases and the V segment lost 5 bases, leaving 6 bases of the junction unmatched. The CDR3 sequence is CASSKPGQGQETQYF. In nucleotides, the CDR3 is TGTGCCAGCAGTAAGCCGGGACAGGGTCAAGAGACCCAGTACTTC.

The chain recombines TRBV6-4 with TRBJ1-2, with 8 nucleotides matching TRBD1. Trimming removed 0 bases from V and 3 bases from J; junction bases left unmatched: 3. Germline V gene lookup returns CDR1 MRHNA and CDR2 SNTAGT. The CDR3 runs 15 residues. The DNA of the CDR3 is TGTGCCAGCAGTGACTCGACCAGGGGGCACTATGGCTACACCTTC. Translating it yields CASSDSTRGHYGYTF.

The chain couples TRBV30 to TRBJ1-3; TRBD1 is a possible D gene (5 bases). The CDR3 totals 13 residues. Germline loops: CDR1 GTSNPN, CDR2 SVGIG (reference sequence). V was pared by 8 bases and J by 0 bases, with 11 bases between. The CDR3 DNA follows: TGTGCCGGATGGGGGATCTCTGGAAACACCATATATTTT. It codes for CAGWGISGNTIYF. Looking up the rest from reference TRBV30 and TRBJ1-3 gives the full variable domain: SQTIHQWPATLVQPVGSPLSLECTVEGTSNPNLYWYRQAAGRGLQLLFYSVGIGQISSEVPQNLSASRPQDRQFILSSKKLLLSDSGFYLCAGWGISGNTIYFGEGSWLTVV.

The chain employs TRBV27 and TRBJ2-6; D ambiguous. V was pared by 2 bases and J by 0 bases, with 11 bases between. Germline loops: CDR1 MNHEY, CDR2 SMNVEV (reference sequence). The CDR3 length is 17 residues. CDR3 region: CASSLKAASSGANVLTF. The CDR3 DNA reads TGTGCCAGCAGTTTAAAGGCAGCGAGCTCTGGGGCCAACGTCCTGACTTTC. Full variable domain (rest looked up from reference TRBV27 and TRBJ2-6): EAQVTQNPRYLITVTGKKLTVTCSQNMNHEYMSWYRQDPGLGLRQIYYSMNVEVTDKGDVPEGYKVSRKEKRNFPLILESPSPNQTSLYFCASSLKAASSGANVLTFGAGSRLTVL.

The chain links TRBV4-3 to TRBJ2-1; D is unresolved. Per germline, CDR1 LGHNA and CDR2 YSLEER. The germline V and J ends were trimmed by 0 bases and 7 bases, with 7 bases remaining between them. This CDR3 is built from 13 residues. The DNA for the CDR3 is TGCGCCAGCAGCCAAGAACCCGGGAATGAGCAGTTCTTC. Residues: CASSQEPGNEQFF.